The rows below give T cell receptor beta chains drawn from one sample of a study of blood T cell repertoires in COVID-19. TCRdb keeps only in-frame clones here, not all; method: immunoSEQ multiplex PCR. The sample carries roughly 29,000 clones, roughly 83% recorded once. Specimen: peripheral blood. Every receptor here comes from a man between 65 and 85 years old with active COVID-19. The CDR3 runs from the conserved cysteine through the conserved F or W. D genes are given only for firm matches. Clone size appears in some rows only: once, few, many, or a class for an expanded clone.

CDR3 protein	D gene	clone size	V gene	J gene
CASSLGGSGNTIYF	.	.	TRBV2	TRBJ1-3
CASKETYQRREKLFF	.	.	TRBV28	TRBJ1-4
CASKNGAMGREQYF	.	.	TRBV2	TRBJ2-7
CASSPIAGGDTQYF	TRBD2	.	TRBV5-1	TRBJ2-3
CASSPRVFAEAFF	.	.	TRBV3-1/TRBV3-2	TRBJ1-1
CASSQGQTVYGYTF	TRBD1	.	TRBV7-2	TRBJ1-2
CASSIGGAAKLFF	.	.	TRBV19	TRBJ1-4
CASSYRDTGWDGYTF	.	.	TRBV6-5	TRBJ1-2
CASNRGADTQYF	TRBD2	.	TRBV30	TRBJ2-3
CASSKGARKETQYF	.	.	TRBV18	TRBJ2-5
CASRLGGDYGYTF	TRBD1	.	TRBV28	TRBJ1-2
CASSLGLGLASGQETQYF	TRBD2	.	TRBV13	TRBJ2-5
CASSQTGASGGNTIYF	TRBD1	.	TRBV7-6	TRBJ1-3
CASKGTPNTGELFF	.	.	TRBV28	TRBJ2-2
CASRGLGTGKPTGELFF	TRBD1	.	TRBV2	TRBJ2-2
CASSGMYTGELFF	.	.	TRBV10-2	TRBJ2-2
CAWSVQREGGELFF	TRBD2	once	TRBV30	TRBJ2-2
CASSSTQWATEAFF	.	.	TRBV5-5	TRBJ1-1
CASSEWRNTEAFF	.	once	TRBV2	TRBJ1-1
CASRWEQGAGETQYF	TRBD1	.	TRBV2	TRBJ2-5
CASGRGEQFF	.	.	TRBV2	TRBJ2-1
CASSAIGGEGEQFF	TRBD2	.	TRBV28	TRBJ2-1
CASSYPGTGEAWQYF	.	.	TRBV5-8	TRBJ2-7
CASSNGKETQYF	.	once	TRBV7-3	TRBJ2-5
CASSLTTGGPHEQYF	TRBD2	.	TRBV7-3	TRBJ2-7
CASSQRQGTYQPQHF	TRBD1	few	TRBV3-1/TRBV3-2	TRBJ1-5
CASRLLQGPQHF	.	.	TRBV27	TRBJ1-5